The present T cell receptor beta chain was sequenced within a study of cytomegalovirus exposure and HLA in healthy donors. Study observations and caveats: A later analysis, which compared TCR beta chains of equal frequency, found the HLA-associated ones more clonally expanded. TCR beta sequences numbering some 17,000 were associated with HLA alleles at 0.05 false discovery rate in a later analysis. For most TCR sequences rarity was the rule, although some public TCRs occurred in many donors.

About this clone itself: The target antigen is unknown.

CDR1 is GTSNPN, CDR2 SVGIG, per germline (reference sequence). V lost 4 bases and J 7 bases, leaving 11 bases between the germline ends. This CDR3 is 12 amino acids long. Vbeta (60) and Jbeta (13) primers were used in the PCR. Repertoires were generated with immunoSEQ multiplex PCR, while TCRdb's copy carries only in-frame clones and drops some. The sample has 100,000 to 150,000 clones; about 82% are singletons. Input material: PBMCs. This TCR came from a boy under 18 in good health and CMV-seronegative. This rearrangement joins TRBV30 to TRBJ2-1, with D maybe TRBD1 (6 bases). CDR3 coding DNA: TGTGCCTGGATGGACAGTACTAATGAGCAGTTCTTC. Amino acid sequence: CAWMDSTNEQFF.